These T cell receptor beta chains were read from a single sample in a study of regulatory T cells in long-lasting Graves disease. TCRdb ran MiXCR on the multiplex PCR reads and lists one entry per CDR3 protein. The sample lists around 400,000 distinct CDR3 sequences; around 20% were seen once. This material consisted of peripheral blood mononuclear cells (PBMCs), taken when the disease was refractory, from a patient treated with antithyroid drugs. The receptors originated from a female donor with Graves disease. The conserved cysteine and the conserved F or W are not part of the CDR3 here. For some rows the clone size is stated as once, few or many, or as a class when expanded; others skip it.

cdr3_aa	clone_size	v_call	j_call
ASSSTSDEQF	-	TRBV3-1	TRBJ2-1
ASSQRPGAGSSPLH	many	TRBV11-2	TRBJ1-6
ASRQGVGWYEQY	few	TRBV28	TRBJ2-7
ASSPRAGGEGELF	few	TRBV5-1	TRBJ2-2
ASSSTGGLNTEAF	-	TRBV5-1	TRBJ1-1
ATRGLAGTANTGELF	few	TRBV24-1	TRBJ2-2
SARRDRDQPQH	few	TRBV20-1	TRBJ1-5
ASSPRVVREQY	-	TRBV7-2	TRBJ2-7
ASSLLGQGQETQY	few	TRBV7-9	TRBJ2-5
ASSPQGASGNTIY	few	TRBV18	TRBJ1-3
ATSRLGEVSTDTQY	-	TRBV15	TRBJ2-3
ASSMRRGNAVYEQY	few	TRBV19	TRBJ2-7
ASSRQGRHQPQH	many	TRBV2	TRBJ1-5
ASSIDRGELF	-	TRBV19	TRBJ2-2
ASSLIGAGYEQY	-	TRBV12-3/TRBV12-4	TRBJ2-7
AWVLLTGELF	few	TRBV11-2	TRBJ2-2
SARHGLSEQF	-	TRBV20-1	TRBJ2-1
ASSGQVAGQANTEAF	-	TRBV9	TRBJ1-1
ASSEWGAGNEKLF	many	TRBV2	TRBJ1-4
ASSQEITYEQY	-	TRBV4-1	TRBJ2-7
ASSIRTGVEKLF	many	TRBV2	TRBJ1-4
ASKLSGKGANVLT	-	TRBV19	TRBJ2-6
SLSQGGDTQY	once	TRBV29-1	TRBJ2-3
ASRYGGHTEAF	many	TRBV6-1	TRBJ1-1
ASSRKQDTGELL	once	TRBV7-9	TRBJ2-2
ASSPNRGRGNEKLF	many	TRBV12-3/TRBV12-4	TRBJ1-4
AISALLAGGGETQY	few	TRBV10-3	TRBJ2-5
ASSLAGMAKNIQY	many	TRBV3-1	TRBJ2-4
SARDPARTSGRNEQY	-	TRBV20-1	TRBJ2-7
ASSLGPWREGTGELF	many	TRBV7-8	TRBJ2-2
ASSQDGKGVKLF	few	TRBV3-1	TRBJ1-4
ASSLSASGRSYEQY	many	TRBV28	TRBJ2-7
ASSTLQGEAF	-	TRBV19	TRBJ1-1
ASSLGRTGNNEKLF	-	TRBV5-4	TRBJ1-4
ASRRGDRNTEAF	many	TRBV5-1	TRBJ1-1
ASSALQGDTEAF	many	TRBV25-1	TRBJ1-1
ASRRGGNQETQY	many	TRBV2	TRBJ2-5
ASSSKGSSGNTIY	few	TRBV7-3	TRBJ1-3
ASSSAGGPNEQY	many	TRBV27	TRBJ2-7
SASASPTGELF	many	TRBV20-1	TRBJ2-2
ASSPGYSNQPQH	many	TRBV3-1	TRBJ1-5
SVEDSGWRTEAF	-	TRBV29-1	TRBJ1-1
ASRTGLAYNEQF	-	TRBV28	TRBJ2-1
SARRTNTGELF	-	TRBV20-1	TRBJ2-2
ASRTSLETQY	many	TRBV28	TRBJ2-5
ASSPGDGLLLSYEQY	-	TRBV4-2	TRBJ2-7
ASSLQQTGELF	many	TRBV28	TRBJ2-2
AWSSGILPYEQY	-	TRBV30	TRBJ2-7
ASSEEQVAF	many	TRBV2	TRBJ1-4
ASSLGRAQPQH	many	TRBV27	TRBJ1-5
ASSPPYGQTYEQY	few	TRBV5-1	TRBJ2-7
ASRGDSQPQH	many	TRBV12-3/TRBV12-4	TRBJ1-5
ASSYQGTGALH	-	TRBV11-2	TRBJ1-6